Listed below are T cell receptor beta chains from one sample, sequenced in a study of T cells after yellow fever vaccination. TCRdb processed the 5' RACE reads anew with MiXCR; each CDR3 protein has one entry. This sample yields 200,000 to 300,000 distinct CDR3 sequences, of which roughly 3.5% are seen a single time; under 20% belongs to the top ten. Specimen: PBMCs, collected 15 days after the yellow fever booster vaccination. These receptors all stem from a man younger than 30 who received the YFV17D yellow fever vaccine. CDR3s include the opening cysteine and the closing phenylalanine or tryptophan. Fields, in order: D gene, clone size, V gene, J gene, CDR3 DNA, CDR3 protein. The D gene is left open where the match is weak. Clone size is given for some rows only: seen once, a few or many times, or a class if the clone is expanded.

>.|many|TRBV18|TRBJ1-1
TGTGCCAGCTCTCCGGTGGCCACTGAAGCTTTCTTT
CASSPVATEAFF
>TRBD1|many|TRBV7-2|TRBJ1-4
TGTGCCAGCAGCTCGGACAGGGGGGATGAAAAACTGTTTTTT
CASSSDRGDEKLFF
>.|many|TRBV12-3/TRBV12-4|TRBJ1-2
TGTGCCAGCAGTTTTCGGCAGGCTTACTATGGCTACACCTTC
CASSFRQAYYGYTF
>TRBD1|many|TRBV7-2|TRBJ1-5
TGTGCCAGCAGCCAAGGACAGGGTCGCGAGCAGCCCCAGCATTTT
CASSQGQGREQPQHF
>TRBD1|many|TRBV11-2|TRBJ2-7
TGTGCCAGCAGCTTATCCAGGACAGGGGGGTACGAGCAGTACTTC
CASSLSRTGGYEQYF
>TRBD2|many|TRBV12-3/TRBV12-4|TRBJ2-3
TGTGCCAGCGTACTTAGGAGGGGACTAGTGACAGATACGCAGTATTTT
CASVLRRGLVTDTQYF
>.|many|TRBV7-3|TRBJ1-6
TGTGCCAGCAGCTTAACAGTCAGAGATTCACCCCTCCACTTT
CASSLTVRDSPLHF
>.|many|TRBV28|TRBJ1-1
TGTGCCAGCAGTTTAAACACCATGAACACTGAAGCTTTCTTT
CASSLNTMNTEAFF
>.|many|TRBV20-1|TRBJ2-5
TGCAGTTCAAGATGGGGATTACAAGAGACCCAGTACTTC
CSSRWGLQETQYF
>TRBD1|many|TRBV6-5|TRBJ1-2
TGTGCCAGCAGTTACGGCCAGGGGGCTAACTATGGCTACACCTTC
CASSYGQGANYGYTF
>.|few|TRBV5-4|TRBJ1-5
TGTGCCAGCAGCTACGACAGCAATCAGCCCCAGCATTTT
CASSYDSNQPQHF
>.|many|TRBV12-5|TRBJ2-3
TGTGCTAGTGGTTCCGGGGACACAGATACGCAGTATTTT
CASGSGDTDTQYF
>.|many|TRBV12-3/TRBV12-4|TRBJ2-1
TGTGCCAGCAGTGACGGGGAGCAGTTCTTC
CASSDGEQFF
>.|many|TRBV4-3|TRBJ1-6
TGCGCCAGCAGCCAAGAGATAGCGACAAACCCGCGCCACTTT
CASSQEIATNPRHF
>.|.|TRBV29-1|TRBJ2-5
TGCAGCGTTGACACAGGGACGACCCAGTACTTC
CSVDTGTTQYF
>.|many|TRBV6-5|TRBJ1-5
TGTGCCAGCAGTTACTCGTTCCCCCCTGGGGGCAATCAGCCCCAGCATTTT
CASSYSFPPGGNQPQHF
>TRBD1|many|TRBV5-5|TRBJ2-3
TGTGCCAGCAGCTCCCCGGACAGGGGCACAGATACGCAGTATTTT
CASSSPDRGTDTQYF
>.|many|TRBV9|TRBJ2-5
TGTGCCAGCAGCGTAGGATTGGTGGAGACCCAGTACTTC
CASSVGLVETQYF
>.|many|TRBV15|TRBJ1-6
TGTGCCACCAGGGCCGTAGGATCACCCCTCCACTTT
CATRAVGSPLHF
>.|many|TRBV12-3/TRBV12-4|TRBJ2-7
TGTGCCAGCAGTTTCTGGGGGCAGTCAACCTACGAGCAGTACTTC
CASSFWGQSTYEQYF
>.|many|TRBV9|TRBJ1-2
TGTGCCAGCAGCCAACATGGGGCCTCTAACTATGGCTACACCTTC
CASSQHGASNYGYTF
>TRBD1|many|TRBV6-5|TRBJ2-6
TGTGCCACCAACAGGGGTGGGGCCAACGTCCTGACTTTC
CATNRGGANVLTF
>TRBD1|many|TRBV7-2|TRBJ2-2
TGTGCCAGCAGCTACGGGACAGGGACCACCGGGGAGCTGTTTTTT
CASSYGTGTTGELFF
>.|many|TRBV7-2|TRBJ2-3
TGTGCCAGCAGCTTAATGAGGGCCGAAGATACGCAGTATTTT
CASSLMRAEDTQYF
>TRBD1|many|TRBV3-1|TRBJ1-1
TGTGCCAGCAGCCGAAACGAACAAGACAGGGGTGGTGAAGCTTTCTTT
CASSRNEQDRGGEAFF
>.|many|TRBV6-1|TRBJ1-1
TGTGCCAGCAGCAACGGAGGGGACACTGAAGCTTTCTTT
CASSNGGDTEAFF
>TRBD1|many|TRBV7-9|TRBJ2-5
TGTGCCAGCAGCGTTTGGGACAGGAGCTCCGAAGAGACCCAGTACTTC
CASSVWDRSSEETQYF
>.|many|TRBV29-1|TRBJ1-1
TGCAGCGTTGAACGGGGTGGGGACACTGAAGCTTTCTTT
CSVERGGDTEAFF
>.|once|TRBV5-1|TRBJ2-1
TGCGCCAGCCGATCCGCCGGAGCAACCTACAATGAGCAGTTCTTC
CASRSAGATYNEQFF
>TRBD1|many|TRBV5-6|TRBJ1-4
TGTGCCAGCAGCTCCCAGGGGGAAGCTGAAAAACTGTTTTTT
CASSSQGEAEKLFF
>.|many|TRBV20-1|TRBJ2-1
TGCAGTGCTAGATTGCCTAGCGCTCACAATGAGCAGTTCTTC
CSARLPSAHNEQFF
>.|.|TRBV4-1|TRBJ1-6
TGCGCCAGCAGCCAAGGACCTGCGGTTAATTCACCCCTCCACTTT
CASSQGPAVNSPLHF